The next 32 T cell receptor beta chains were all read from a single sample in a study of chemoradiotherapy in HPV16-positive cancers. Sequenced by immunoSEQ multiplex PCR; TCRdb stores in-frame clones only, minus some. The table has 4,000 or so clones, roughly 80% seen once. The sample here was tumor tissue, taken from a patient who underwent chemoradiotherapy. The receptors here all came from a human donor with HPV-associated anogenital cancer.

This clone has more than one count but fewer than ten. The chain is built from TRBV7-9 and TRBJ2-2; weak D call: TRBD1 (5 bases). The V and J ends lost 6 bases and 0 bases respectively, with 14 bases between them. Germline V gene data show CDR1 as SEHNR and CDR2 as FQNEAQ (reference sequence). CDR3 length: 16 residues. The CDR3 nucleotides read TGTGCCAGCAGACCTGACAGCTCCGCGAACACCGGGGAGCTGTTTTTT. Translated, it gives CASRPDSSANTGELFF.

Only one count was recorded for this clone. CDR3 nucleotide sequence: TGCGCCAGCACCCAGCGAGGAGGACAAGAGACCCAGTACTTC. As protein: CASTQRGGQETQYF. The J gene is TRBJ2-5, the V gene TRBV23-1; TRBD2 might be the D (5 bases). TRBV23-1 counts as an open reading frame of uncertain function. The V and J ends lost 7 bases and 2 bases respectively, with 14 bases between them. The CDR3 runs 14 residues.

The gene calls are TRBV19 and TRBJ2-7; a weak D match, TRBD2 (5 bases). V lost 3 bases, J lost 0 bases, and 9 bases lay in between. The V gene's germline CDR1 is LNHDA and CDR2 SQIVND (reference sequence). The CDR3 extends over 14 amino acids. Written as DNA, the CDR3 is TGTGCCAGTAGTATTGAAGGGAGCTCCTACGAGCAGTACTTC. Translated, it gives CASSIEGSSYEQYF.

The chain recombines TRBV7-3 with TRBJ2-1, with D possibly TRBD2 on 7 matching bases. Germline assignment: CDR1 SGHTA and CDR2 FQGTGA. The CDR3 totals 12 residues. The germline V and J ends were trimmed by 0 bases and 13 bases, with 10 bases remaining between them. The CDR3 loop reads CASSLTGGPQFF. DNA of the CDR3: TGTGCCAGCAGCTTAACGGGGGGGCCACAGTTCTTC.

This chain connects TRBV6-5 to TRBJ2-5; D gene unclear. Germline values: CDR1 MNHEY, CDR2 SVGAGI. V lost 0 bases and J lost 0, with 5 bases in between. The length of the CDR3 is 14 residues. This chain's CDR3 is CASSYSYNQETQYF. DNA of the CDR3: TGTGCCAGCAGTTACTCCTACAACCAAGAGACCCAGTACTTC.

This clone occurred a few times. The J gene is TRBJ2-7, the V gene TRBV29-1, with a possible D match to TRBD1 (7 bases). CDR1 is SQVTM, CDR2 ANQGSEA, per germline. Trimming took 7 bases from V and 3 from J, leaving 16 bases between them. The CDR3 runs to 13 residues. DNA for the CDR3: TGCAGCGGGAGGGAGGCAGGGGGCTACGAGCAGTACTTC. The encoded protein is CSGREAGGYEQYF.

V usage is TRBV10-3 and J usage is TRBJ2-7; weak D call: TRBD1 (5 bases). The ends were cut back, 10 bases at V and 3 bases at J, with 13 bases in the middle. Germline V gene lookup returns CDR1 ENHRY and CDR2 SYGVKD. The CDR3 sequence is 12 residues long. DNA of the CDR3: TGTGCCACCGGTGACAGTTTCTACGAGCAGTACTTC. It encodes CATGDSFYEQYF.

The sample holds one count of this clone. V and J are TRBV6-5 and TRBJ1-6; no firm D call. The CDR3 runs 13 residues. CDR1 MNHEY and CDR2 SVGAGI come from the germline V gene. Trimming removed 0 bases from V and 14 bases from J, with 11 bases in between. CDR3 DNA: TGTGCCAGCAGTTACTCCCAAGGTTCGGCCCTCCACTTT. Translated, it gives CASSYSQGSALHF.

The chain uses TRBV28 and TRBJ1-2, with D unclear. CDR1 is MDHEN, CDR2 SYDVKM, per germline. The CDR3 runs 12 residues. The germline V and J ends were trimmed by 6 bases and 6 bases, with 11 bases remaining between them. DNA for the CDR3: TGTGCCAGCAGCACCAACCTAAATGGCTACACCTTC. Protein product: CASSTNLNGYTF.

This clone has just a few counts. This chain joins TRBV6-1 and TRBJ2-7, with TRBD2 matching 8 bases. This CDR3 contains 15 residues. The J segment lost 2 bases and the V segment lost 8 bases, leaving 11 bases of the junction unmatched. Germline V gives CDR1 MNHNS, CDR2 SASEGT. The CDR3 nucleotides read TGTGCCAGCTCGGGGGGGCCTTACATGACCTACGAGCAGTACTTC. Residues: CASSGGPYMTYEQYF.

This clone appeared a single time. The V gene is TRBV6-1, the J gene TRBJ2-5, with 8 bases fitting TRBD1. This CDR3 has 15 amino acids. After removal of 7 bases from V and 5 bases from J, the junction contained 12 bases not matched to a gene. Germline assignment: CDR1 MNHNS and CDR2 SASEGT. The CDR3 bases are TGTGCCAGCACTCCCCGGACAGGGCAGGGCGAGACCCAGTACTTC. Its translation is CASTPRTGQGETQYF.

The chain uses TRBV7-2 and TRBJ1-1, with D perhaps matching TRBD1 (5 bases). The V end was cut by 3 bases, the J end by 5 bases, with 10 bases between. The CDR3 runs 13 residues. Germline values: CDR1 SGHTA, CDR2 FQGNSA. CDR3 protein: CASSFSGWTEAFF. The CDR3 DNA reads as TGTGCCAGCAGCTTCTCAGGGTGGACTGAAGCTTTCTTT.

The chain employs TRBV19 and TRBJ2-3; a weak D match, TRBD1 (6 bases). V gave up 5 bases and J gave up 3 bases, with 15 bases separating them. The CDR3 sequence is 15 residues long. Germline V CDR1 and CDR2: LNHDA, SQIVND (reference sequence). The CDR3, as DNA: TGTGCCAGTAGTCTAAACAGGGTAGGAACAGATACGCAGTATTTT. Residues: CASSLNRVGTDTQYF.

The chain's CDR3 is CASSGPGLAGGLPYNEQFF. CDR3 DNA: TGTGCCAGCAGTGGGCCGGGACTAGCGGGAGGCCTACCCTACAATGAGCAGTTCTTC. The gene calls are TRBV2 and TRBJ2-1; 15 bases fit TRBD2. This CDR3 has 19 residues. The V and J ends lost 4 bases and 2 bases, in that order; junction bases with no gene match: 9. Per the germline V gene, CDR1 is SNHLY and CDR2 is FYNNEI.

The CDR3 region has the DNA TGTGCCAGCAGCCAGCAGGGGAGCCCTCCCACCTACAATGAGCAGTTCTTC. Residues: CASSQQGSPPTYNEQFF. The J gene is TRBJ2-1, the V gene TRBV9; tentatively, D is TRBD1 (6 bases). The germline gives CDR1 SGDLS, CDR2 YYNGEE. V was cut by 4 bases and J by 2 bases, with 19 bases left in between. The CDR3 extends over 17 amino acids.

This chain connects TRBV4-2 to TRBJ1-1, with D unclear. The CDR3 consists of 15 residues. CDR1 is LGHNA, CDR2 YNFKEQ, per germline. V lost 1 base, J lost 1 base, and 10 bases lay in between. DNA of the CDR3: TGTGCCAGCAGCCAAGTTTACCGAGCGAACACTGAAGCTTTCTTT. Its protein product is CASSQVYRANTEAFF.

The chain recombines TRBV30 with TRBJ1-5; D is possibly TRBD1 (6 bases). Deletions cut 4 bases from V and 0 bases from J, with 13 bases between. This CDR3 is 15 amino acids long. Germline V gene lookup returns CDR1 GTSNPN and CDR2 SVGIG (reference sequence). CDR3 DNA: TGTGCCTGGAACCCCGGGACAAGTAGCAATCAGCCCCAGCATTTT. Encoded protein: CAWNPGTSSNQPQHF.

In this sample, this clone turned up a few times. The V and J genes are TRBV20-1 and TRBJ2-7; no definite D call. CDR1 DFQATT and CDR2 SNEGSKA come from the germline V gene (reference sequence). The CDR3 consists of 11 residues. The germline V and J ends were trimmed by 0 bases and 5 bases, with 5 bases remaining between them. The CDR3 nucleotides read TGCAGTGCTAGAGATACCCACGAGCAGTACTTC. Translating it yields CSARDTHEQYF.

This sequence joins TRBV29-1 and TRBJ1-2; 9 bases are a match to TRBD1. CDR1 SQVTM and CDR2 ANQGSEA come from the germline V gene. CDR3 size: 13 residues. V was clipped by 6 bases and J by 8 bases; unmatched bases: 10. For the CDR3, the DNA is TGCAGCGTCTTGAGAAAGGACAGGGGCGGCTACACCTTC. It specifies CSVLRKDRGGYTF.

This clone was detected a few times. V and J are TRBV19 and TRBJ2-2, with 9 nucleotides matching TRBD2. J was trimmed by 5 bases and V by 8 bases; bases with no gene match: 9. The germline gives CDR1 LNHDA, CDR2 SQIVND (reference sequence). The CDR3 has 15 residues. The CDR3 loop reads CASERGAGFTGELFF. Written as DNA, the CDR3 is TGTGCCAGTGAGCGGGGGGCCGGCTTTACCGGGGAGCTGTTTTTT.

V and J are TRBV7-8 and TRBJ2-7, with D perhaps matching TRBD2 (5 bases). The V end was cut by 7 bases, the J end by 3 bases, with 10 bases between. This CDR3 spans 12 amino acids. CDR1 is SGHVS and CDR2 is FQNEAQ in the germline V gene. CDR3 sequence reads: CASNQEGYEQYF. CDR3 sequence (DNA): TGTGCCAGCAACCAAGAGGGCTACGAGCAGTACTTC.

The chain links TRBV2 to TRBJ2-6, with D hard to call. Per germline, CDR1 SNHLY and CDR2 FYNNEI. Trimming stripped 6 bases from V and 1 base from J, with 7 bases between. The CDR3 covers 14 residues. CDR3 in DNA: TGTGCCAGCAGGGGAAATTCTGGGGCCAACGTCCTGACTTTC. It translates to CASRGNSGANVLTF.

The CDR3 protein is CASRGPGQYYEQYF. In nucleotides, the CDR3 is TGTGCCAGCAGGGGACCGGGACAGTACTACGAGCAGTACTTC. The chain is built from TRBV6-1 and TRBJ2-5, with TRBD1 matching 7 bases. The DNA end lines up better with TRBJ2-7; the J call may be wrong. The CDR3 contains 14 residues. Germline assignment: CDR1 MNHNS and CDR2 SASEGT.

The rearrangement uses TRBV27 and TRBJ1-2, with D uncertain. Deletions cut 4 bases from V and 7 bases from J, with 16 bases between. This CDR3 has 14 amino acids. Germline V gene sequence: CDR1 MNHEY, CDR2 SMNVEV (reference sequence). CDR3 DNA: TGTGCCAGCAGTTCACTTCAAGCGGGAGCTGGCTACACCTTC. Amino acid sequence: CASSSLQAGAGYTF.

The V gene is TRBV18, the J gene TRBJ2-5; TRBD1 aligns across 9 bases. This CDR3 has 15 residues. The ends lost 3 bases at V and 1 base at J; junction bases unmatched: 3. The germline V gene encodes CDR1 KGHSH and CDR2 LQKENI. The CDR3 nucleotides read TGTGCCAGCTCACCTTGGGACAGGGCCCAAGAGACCCAGTACTTC. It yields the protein CASSPWDRAQETQYF.

CDR3 DNA sequence: TGTGCCAGCTCACCTCGGGACAGGGCTGAAAAACTGTTTTTT. Its translation is CASSPRDRAEKLFF. This chain joins TRBV18 and TRBJ1-4; 9 positions match TRBD1. The length of the CDR3 is 14 residues. The junction had 3 bases not matched to a gene; V was cut back by 3 bases and J by 7 bases. CDR1 is KGHSH, CDR2 LQKENI, per germline.

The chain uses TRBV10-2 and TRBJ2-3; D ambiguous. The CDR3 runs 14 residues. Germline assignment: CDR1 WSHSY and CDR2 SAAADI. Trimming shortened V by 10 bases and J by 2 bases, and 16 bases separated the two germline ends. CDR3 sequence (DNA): TGCGCCACATCGGGTGTCTTTACCACAGATACGCAGTATTTT. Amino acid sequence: CATSGVFTTDTQYF.

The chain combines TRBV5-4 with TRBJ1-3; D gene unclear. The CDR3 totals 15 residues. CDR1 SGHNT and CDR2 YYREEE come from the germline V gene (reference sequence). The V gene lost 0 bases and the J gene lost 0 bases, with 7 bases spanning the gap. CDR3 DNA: TGTGCCAGCAGCTTGGAGGCAAACTCTGGAAACACCATATATTTT. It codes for CASSLEANSGNTIYF.

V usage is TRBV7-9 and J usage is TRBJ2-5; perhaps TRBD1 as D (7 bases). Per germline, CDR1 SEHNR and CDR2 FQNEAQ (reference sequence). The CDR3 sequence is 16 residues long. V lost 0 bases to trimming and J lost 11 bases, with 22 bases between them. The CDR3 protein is CASSLALGAQAGGQYF. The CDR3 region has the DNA TGTGCCAGCAGCTTAGCGCTCGGTGCTCAGGCAGGGGGGCAGTACTTC.

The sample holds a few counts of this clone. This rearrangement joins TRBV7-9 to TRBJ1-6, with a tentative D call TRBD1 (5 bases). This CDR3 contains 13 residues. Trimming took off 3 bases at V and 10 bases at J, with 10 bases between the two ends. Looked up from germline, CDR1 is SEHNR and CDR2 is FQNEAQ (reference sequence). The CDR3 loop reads CASSLTGESPLHF. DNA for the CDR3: TGTGCCAGCAGCTTGACGGGGGAATCACCCCTCCACTTT.

This chain's CDR3 is CASTQGGSASGYTF. The CDR3 DNA reads as TGTGCCAGCACTCAAGGGGGATCTGCTAGCGGCTACACCTTC. J is TRBJ1-2 and V is TRBV6-1, with D tentatively TRBD1 (6 bases). The CDR3 covers 14 residues. CDR1 MNHNS and CDR2 SASEGT come from the germline V gene. V was cut by 7 bases and J by 8 bases, with 20 bases left in between.

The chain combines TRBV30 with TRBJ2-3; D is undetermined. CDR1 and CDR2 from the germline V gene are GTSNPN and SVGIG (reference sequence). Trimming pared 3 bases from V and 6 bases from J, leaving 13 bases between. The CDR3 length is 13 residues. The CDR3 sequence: CAWRRNPADTQYF. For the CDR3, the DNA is TGTGCCTGGAGAAGGAACCCCGCGGATACGCAGTATTTT.